Listed here are 20 T cell receptor beta chains from one sample, sequenced in a study of CD8 T cells in Susac syndrome. Roughly 0.45 to 1 ug RNA was reverse transcribed with random hexamers. TCRdb reanalysed the immunoSEQ multiplex PCR reads using MiXCR and keeps one entry per CDR3 protein. The data hold about 130,000 distinct CDR3 sequences, with about 94% observed a single time. Sequenced material: CD8+ T cells from PBMCs. The source is a human donor with Susac syndrome.

The rearrangement joins TRBV13 to TRBJ1-2; a weak D match, TRBD1 (5 bases). V was clipped by 2 bases and J by 0 bases, with 10 bases between them. The V gene's germline CDR1 is PRHDT and CDR2 FYEKMQ (reference sequence). The CDR3 spans 15 residues. Here the CDR3 DNA reads TGTGCCAGCAGCTTACTAACAGGTTCTAACTATGGCTACACCTTC. This codes for CASSLLTGSNYGYTF.

This clonotype has only a few counts. V usage is TRBV28 and J usage is TRBJ1-4; tentatively, D is TRBD1 (5 bases). Per the germline V gene, CDR1 is MDHEN and CDR2 is SYDVKM. V dropped 3 bases and J dropped 8 bases, with 13 bases sitting between them. This CDR3 is built from 14 residues. In DNA form, the CDR3 reads TGTGCCAGCAGTTTCGGTCAGGGATGGGAAAAACTGTTTTTT. It is translated as CASSFGQGWEKLFF.

CDR3 protein: CASSQNRGSNQPQHF. In nucleotides, the CDR3 is TGCGCCAGCAGCCAGAACAGGGGAAGCAATCAGCCCCAGCATTTT. The chain employs TRBV4-3 and TRBJ1-5; 7 bases match TRBD1. The germline gives CDR1 LGHNA, CDR2 YSLEER. The CDR3 sequence is 15 residues long. The trim removed 3 bases at V and 1 base at J, leaving 3 bases unmatched.

The chain links TRBV24-1 to TRBJ2-1; D is perhaps TRBD2 (7 bases). CDR3 length equals 16 residues. Trimming pared 1 base from V and 8 bases from J, leaving 17 bases between. From germline, CDR1 is KGHDR and CDR2 SFDVKD. In DNA form, the CDR3 reads TGTGCCACCAGTGATTTTGGGGGGGGGCCTTTAGATGAGCAGTTCTTC. Amino acids: CATSDFGGGPLDEQFF.

This sequence joins TRBV15 and TRBJ2-3; D may be TRBD2 (6 bases). Germline V gene lookup returns CDR1 LNHNV and CDR2 YYDKDF (reference sequence). V gave up 3 bases and J gave up 0 bases, with 10 bases separating them. CDR3 length: 15 amino acids. CDR3 bases: TGTGCCACCAGCAGCGGGGGATCTAGCACAGATACGCAGTATTTT. Translated, it gives CATSSGGSSTDTQYF.

This clonotype occurred a few times. The chain couples TRBV29-1 to TRBJ2-1, with 7 bases aligning to TRBD1. Germline V gene lookup returns CDR1 SQVTM and CDR2 ANQGSEA. The length of the CDR3 is 12 residues. CDR3 nucleotide sequence: TGCCAAACCGGGACAGAGGGTCCTGAGCAGTTCTTC. It is translated as CQTGTEGPEQFF.

The chain carries TRBV24-1 and TRBJ2-2; 7 bases align to TRBD1. This CDR3 is 15 amino acids long. Germline values: CDR1 KGHDR, CDR2 SFDVKD. The J segment lost 3 bases and the V segment lost 4 bases, leaving 4 bases of the junction unmatched. The CDR3 spells CATSEPDRDTGELFF. CDR3 nucleotides: TGTGCCACCAGTGAACCAGACAGGGACACCGGGGAGCTGTTTTTT.

The V and J genes are TRBV29-1 and TRBJ2-4; no clear D gene. CDR1 and CDR2 from the germline V gene are SQVTM and ANQGSEA. V lost 5 bases, J lost 3 bases, and 11 bases lay in between. This CDR3 spans 13 amino acids. This CDR3 is CSVLSPDKNIQYF. CDR3 coding DNA: TGCAGCGTTTTATCCCCCGACAAAAACATTCAGTACTTC. Full variable domain (missing parts from reference TRBV29-1 and TRBJ2-4): SAVISQKPSRDICQRGTSLTIQCQVDSQVTMMFWYRQQPGQSLTLIATANQGSEATYESGFVIDKFPISRPNLTFSTLTVSNMSPEDSSIYLCSVLSPDKNIQYFGAGTRLSVL.

This sequence joins TRBV10-3 and TRBJ2-1, with TRBD2 as a possible D gene (5 bases). The CDR3 extends over 12 amino acids. Trimming stripped 4 bases from V and 12 bases from J, with 13 bases between. Per the germline V gene, CDR1 is ENHRY and CDR2 is SYGVKD. The CDR3 region is CAISGSGRGQFF. DNA for the CDR3: TGTGCCATCAGTGGGTCGGGGAGAGGGCAGTTCTTC.

The V and J genes are TRBV6-2 or TRBV6-3 and TRBJ2-6; 10 bases line up with TRBD1. The CDR3 runs to 16 residues. Trimming took 5 bases from V and 4 from J; bases not matched to a gene: 5. Per the germline V gene, CDR1 is MNHEY and CDR2 is SVGEGT. In DNA, the CDR3 is TGTGCCAGCAGTATGACAGGGGGCGACGGGGCCAACGTCCTGACTTTC. It codes for CASSMTGGDGANVLTF.

The V call is TRBV9, the J call TRBJ1-1, with 8 positions matching TRBD1. Germline V gene sequence: CDR1 SGDLS, CDR2 YYNGEE. V dropped 3 bases and J dropped 1; count of bases not matched to a gene: 5. CDR3 size: 15 residues. The CDR3 loop is CASSEGQGQNTEAFF. The CDR3 DNA sequence: TGTGCCAGCAGCGAAGGACAGGGCCAGAACACTGAAGCTTTCTTT.

The V and J genes are TRBV5-6 and TRBJ1-5; no firm D call. The length of the CDR3 is 14 residues. Germline values: CDR1 SGHDT, CDR2 YYEEEE. Trimming removed 1 base at V and 0 bases at J, with 5 bases between. CDR3 protein: CASSLIYSNQPQHF. The CDR3 nucleotides read TGTGCCAGCAGCTTGATCTATAGCAATCAGCCCCAGCATTTT.

The V call is TRBV18, the J call TRBJ2-3; possibly TRBD1 for D (6 bases). Germline V CDR1 and CDR2: KGHSH, LQKENI. CDR3 length: 17 residues. Trimming pared 5 bases from V and 0 bases from J, leaving 18 bases between. As DNA, the CDR3 is TGTGCCAGCTCAGAAACAGGGCCTACCTATAGCACAGATACGCAGTATTTT. It specifies CASSETGPTYSTDTQYF.

The chain is built from TRBV27 and TRBJ1-4; no reliable D call. The CDR3 consists of 17 residues. V was pared by 1 base and J by 0 bases, with 12 bases between. Germline values: CDR1 MNHEY, CDR2 SMNVEV (reference sequence). The CDR3 DNA follows: TGTGCCAGCAGTTTATTATCGGATTACGCAACTAATGAAAAACTGTTTTTT. Amino acid sequence: CASSLLSDYATNEKLFF.

The chain uses TRBV3-1 and TRBJ1-2; tentative D call: TRBD1 (5 bases). Germline loops: CDR1 LGHDT, CDR2 YNNKEL (reference sequence). The CDR3 totals 17 residues. V was clipped by 0 bases and J by 3 bases, with 17 bases between them. The CDR3 sequence: CASSQESDAGLDYGYTF. The DNA for the CDR3 is TGTGCCAGCAGCCAAGAGTCCGACGCAGGGTTGGACTATGGCTACACCTTC.

The chain is built from TRBV28 and TRBJ2-7, with D unresolved. Germline values: CDR1 MDHEN, CDR2 SYDVKM. This CDR3 has 14 residues. V was trimmed by 6 bases and J by 0 bases, leaving 12 bases between them. CDR3 sequence: CASRAYSYSYEQYF. CDR3 bases: TGTGCCAGCAGGGCCTACAGCTACTCCTACGAGCAGTACTTC.

This rearrangement joins TRBV6-1 to TRBJ1-5; tentative D call: TRBD1 (6 bases). Germline V gene lookup returns CDR1 MNHNS and CDR2 SASEGT. V was cut by 7 bases and J by 0 bases, with 22 bases left in between. The CDR3 is 18 amino acids. CDR3 nucleotide sequence: TGTGCCAGCAACCGCACCGGGACACCAATTTATAGCAATCAGCCCCAGCATTTT. This codes for CASNRTGTPIYSNQPQHF.

CDR3 sequence (DNA): TGTGCCAGCAGTGAAATTGCCGTAATTGCAGCCTACTCCTACGAGCAGTACTTC. Translation: CASSEIAVIAAYSYEQYF. This chain uses TRBV6-1 with TRBJ2-7; D gene unclear. The CDR3 is made up of 18 amino acids. CDR1 is MNHNS and CDR2 is SASEGT in the germline V gene. Trimming stripped 2 bases from V and 0 bases from J, with 20 bases between.

The V call is TRBV12-3 or TRBV12-4, the J call TRBJ1-2; 7 bases fit TRBD1. The junction had 9 bases not matched to a gene; V was cut back by 6 bases and J by 5 bases. This CDR3 contains 14 residues. This CDR3 reads CASRPGQPNYGYTF. The CDR3 region has the DNA TGTGCCAGCAGGCCGGGACAGCCAAATTATGGCTACACCTTC.

This chain joins TRBV14 and TRBJ1-2; TRBD1 matches at 8 bases. This CDR3 has 15 residues. The germline V gene has CDR1 SGHDN and CDR2 FVKESK. With V trimmed by 0 bases and J by 3 bases, 3 bases remained unmatched. The CDR3 loop is CASSQDRTGYYGYTF. The DNA for the CDR3 is TGTGCCAGCAGCCAAGATCGGACAGGGTACTATGGCTACACCTTC.